One sample yielded the 3 T cell receptor beta chains listed below, sequenced in a study of blood T cell repertoires in COVID-19. Assay: immunoSEQ multiplex PCR; the TCRdb copy retains only in-frame clones and omits some. The repertoire has under 300,000 clones, approximately 92% of them found once; the top ten carry approximately 4.6%. Sample: peripheral blood. The receptors were gathered from a woman aged 40 to 50 who had recovered from COVID-19.

This clone was counted once. V is TRBV28 and J is TRBJ1-1, with 10 bases matching TRBD1. Losses at the gene ends were 8 bases for V and 4 bases for J; bases not matched to a gene: 16. The CDR3 is 17 residues long. CDR1 MDHEN and CDR2 SYDVKM come from the germline V gene. The CDR3 here is CASLGQGLPARVTEAFF. The DNA for the CDR3 is TGTGCCAGCTTGGGACAGGGGCTGCCGGCTAGGGTCACTGAAGCTTTCTTT.

V gene TRBV9 combines with J gene TRBJ2-1; D call uncertain. V was shortened by 2 bases and J by 6 bases, with 12 bases between the two germline ends. The germline V gene encodes CDR1 SGDLS and CDR2 YYNGEE. The CDR3 runs 14 residues. DNA of the CDR3: TGTGCCAGCAGCGTTACCCTAGTTCCCAATGAGCAGTTCTTC. Encoded protein: CASSVTLVPNEQFF.

The chain combines TRBV19 with TRBJ2-3; TRBD2 matches 8 bases. The ends lost 3 bases at V and 3 bases at J; junction bases unmatched: 5. The V gene's germline CDR1 is LNHDA and CDR2 SQIVND (reference sequence). The CDR3 is 15 amino acids. The CDR3 nucleotides read TGTGCCAGTAGTATCGGTCAGCGGGAGACAGATACGCAGTATTTT. This codes for CASSIGQRETDTQYF.